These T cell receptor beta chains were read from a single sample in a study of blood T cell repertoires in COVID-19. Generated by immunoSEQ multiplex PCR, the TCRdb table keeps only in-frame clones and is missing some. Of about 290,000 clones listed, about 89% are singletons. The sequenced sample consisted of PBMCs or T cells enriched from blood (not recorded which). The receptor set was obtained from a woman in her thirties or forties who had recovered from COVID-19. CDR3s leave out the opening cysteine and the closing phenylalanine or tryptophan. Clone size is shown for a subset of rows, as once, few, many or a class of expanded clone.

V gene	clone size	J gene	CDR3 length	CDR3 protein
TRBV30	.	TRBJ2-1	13	ACKTGTGTYNEQF
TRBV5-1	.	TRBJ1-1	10	ASSTGNTEAF
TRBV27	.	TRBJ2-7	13	ASSPTLVGSYEQY
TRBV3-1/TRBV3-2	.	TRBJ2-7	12	ASSQVGGDYEQY
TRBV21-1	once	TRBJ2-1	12	ASIKEGVGDEQF
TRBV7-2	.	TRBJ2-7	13	ASSSSDRGSYEQY
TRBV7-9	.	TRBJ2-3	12	ASSFGGNTDTQY
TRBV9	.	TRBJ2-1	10	ASSAGTTEQF
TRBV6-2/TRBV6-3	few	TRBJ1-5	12	ASRYGGGGQPQH
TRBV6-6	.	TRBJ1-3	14	ASSYQVPNSGNTIY
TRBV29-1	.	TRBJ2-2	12	SVGTEGAIGELF
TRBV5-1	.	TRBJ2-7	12	ASSTGQGAPPWV
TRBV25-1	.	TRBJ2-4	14	ASSPGEGRGKNIQY
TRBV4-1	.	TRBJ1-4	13	ASSQEIRGNEKLF
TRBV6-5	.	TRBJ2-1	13	ASSQTSGRYNEQF
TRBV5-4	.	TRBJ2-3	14	ASSLFAKRERDTQY
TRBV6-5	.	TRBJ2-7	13	ASTLSLAGAYEQY
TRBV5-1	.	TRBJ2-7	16	ASSLRSPSTGDPYEQY
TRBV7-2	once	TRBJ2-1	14	ASSSTGTSGYNEQF
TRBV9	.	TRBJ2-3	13	ASSVAAEHTDTQY
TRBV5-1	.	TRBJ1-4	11	ASSWTGDEKLF
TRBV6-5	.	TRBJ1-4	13	ASRDGTGAYEKLF
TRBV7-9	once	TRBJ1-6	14	ASSLLGKGENSPLH
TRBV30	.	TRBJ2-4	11	AWGVSQGAIQY
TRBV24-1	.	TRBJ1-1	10	ATSGHGGEAF
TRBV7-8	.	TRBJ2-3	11	ASSSDRDSKRY
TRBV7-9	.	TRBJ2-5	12	ASSFMGRQETQY
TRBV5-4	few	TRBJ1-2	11	ASSLDSNYGYT
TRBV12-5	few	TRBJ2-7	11	ASGWGQSYEQY
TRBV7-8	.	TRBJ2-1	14	ASSLVGGNRYNEQF
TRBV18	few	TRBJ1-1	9	ASSWGLEAF
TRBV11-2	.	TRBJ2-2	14	ASSLQPKRSTGELF
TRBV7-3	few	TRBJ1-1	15	ASSLNGPDPWGGEAF
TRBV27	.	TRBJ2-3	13	ASSLTSGIGDTQY
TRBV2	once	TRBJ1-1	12	ASSASVGGTEAF
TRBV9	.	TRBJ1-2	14	ASSVNMGQGNNGYT
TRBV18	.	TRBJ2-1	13	ASSPPGLAGDEQF
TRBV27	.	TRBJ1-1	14	ASSYYPRGPNTEAF
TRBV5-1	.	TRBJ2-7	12	ASSLRGGLDEQY